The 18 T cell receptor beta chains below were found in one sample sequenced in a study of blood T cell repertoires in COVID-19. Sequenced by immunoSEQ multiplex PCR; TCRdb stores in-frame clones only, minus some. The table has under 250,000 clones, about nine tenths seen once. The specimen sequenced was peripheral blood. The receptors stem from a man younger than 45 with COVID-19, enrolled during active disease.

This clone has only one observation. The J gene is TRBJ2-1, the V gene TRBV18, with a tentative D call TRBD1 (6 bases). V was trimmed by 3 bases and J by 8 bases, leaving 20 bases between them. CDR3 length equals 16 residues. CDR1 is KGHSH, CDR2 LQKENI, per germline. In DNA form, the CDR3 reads TGTGCCAGCTCACCCCTAGGACAGAACGACGGCGATGAGCAGTTCTTC. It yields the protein CASSPLGQNDGDEQFF.

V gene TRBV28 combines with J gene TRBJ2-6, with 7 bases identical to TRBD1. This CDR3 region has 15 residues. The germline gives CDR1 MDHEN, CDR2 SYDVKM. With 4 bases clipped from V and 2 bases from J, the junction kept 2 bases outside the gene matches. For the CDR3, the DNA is TGTGCCAGCAGTTCCACAGGGGCTGGGGCCAACGTCCTGACTTTC. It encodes CASSSTGAGANVLTF.

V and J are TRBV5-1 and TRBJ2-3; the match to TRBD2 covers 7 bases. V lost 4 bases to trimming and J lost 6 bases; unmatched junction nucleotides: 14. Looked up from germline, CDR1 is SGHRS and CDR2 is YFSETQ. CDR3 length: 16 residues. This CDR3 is CASSGDQTGLGDTQYF. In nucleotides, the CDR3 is TGCGCCAGCAGCGGGGACCAAACAGGACTAGGCGATACGCAGTATTTT.

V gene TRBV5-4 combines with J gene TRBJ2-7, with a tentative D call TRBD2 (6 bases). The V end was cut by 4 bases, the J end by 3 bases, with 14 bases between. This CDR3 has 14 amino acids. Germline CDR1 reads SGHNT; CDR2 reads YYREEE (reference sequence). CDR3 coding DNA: TGTGCCAGCAGCCCCGGACCCGGGAGCTACGAGCAGTACTTC. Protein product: CASSPGPGSYEQYF.

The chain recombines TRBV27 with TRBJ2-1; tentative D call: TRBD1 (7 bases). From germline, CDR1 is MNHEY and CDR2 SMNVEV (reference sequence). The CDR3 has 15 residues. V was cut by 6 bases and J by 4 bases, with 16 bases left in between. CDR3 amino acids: CASRPAGGTYNEQFF. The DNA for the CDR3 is TGTGCCAGCAGACCCGCAGGGGGGACTTACAATGAGCAGTTCTTC.

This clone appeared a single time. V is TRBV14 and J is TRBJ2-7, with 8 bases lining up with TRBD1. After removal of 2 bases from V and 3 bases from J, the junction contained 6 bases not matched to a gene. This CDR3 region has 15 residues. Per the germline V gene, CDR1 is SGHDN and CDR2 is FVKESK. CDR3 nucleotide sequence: TGTGCCAGCAGCCAACCCGGGACAGGCTACTACGAGCAGTACTTC. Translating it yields CASSQPGTGYYEQYF.

The CDR3 is CASSYRGSNQPQHF. CDR3 nucleotide sequence: TGTGCCAGCAGCTACCGGGGGAGCAATCAGCCCCAGCATTTT. The chain joins TRBV11-2 to TRBJ1-5, with D perhaps matching TRBD1 (5 bases). Trimming removed 4 bases at V and 1 base at J, with 8 bases between. Germline values: CDR1 SGHAT, CDR2 FQNNGV. The CDR3 is made up of 14 amino acids.

CDR3 sequence reads: CASSFDRGPTEAFF. The CDR3 DNA reads TGTGCCAGCAGCTTCGACAGGGGTCCCACTGAAGCTTTCTTT. V usage is TRBV7-9 and J usage is TRBJ1-1; 8 bases fit TRBD1. Per the germline V gene, CDR1 is SEHNR and CDR2 is FQNEAQ (reference sequence). J lost 4 bases, V lost 3 bases, and 4 bases had no gene match. CDR3 length equals 14 residues.

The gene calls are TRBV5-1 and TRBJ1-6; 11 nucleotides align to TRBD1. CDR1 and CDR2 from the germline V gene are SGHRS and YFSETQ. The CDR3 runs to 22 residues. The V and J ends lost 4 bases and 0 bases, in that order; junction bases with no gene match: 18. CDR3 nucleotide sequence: TGCGCCAGCAGCCTACAAGCCCCAACCGGACAGGGGGCGAGCTCCTATAATTCACCCCTCCACTTT. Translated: CASSLQAPTGQGASSYNSPLHF.

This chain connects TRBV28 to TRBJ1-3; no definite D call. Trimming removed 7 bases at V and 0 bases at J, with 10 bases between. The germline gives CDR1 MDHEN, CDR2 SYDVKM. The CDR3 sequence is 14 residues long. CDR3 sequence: CASTRAGSGNTIYF. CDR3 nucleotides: TGTGCCAGCACTCGGGCGGGCTCTGGAAACACCATATATTTT.

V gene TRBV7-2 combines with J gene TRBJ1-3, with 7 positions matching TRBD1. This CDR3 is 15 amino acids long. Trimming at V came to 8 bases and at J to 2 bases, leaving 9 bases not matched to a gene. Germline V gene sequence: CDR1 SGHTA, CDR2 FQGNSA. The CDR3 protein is CASGLSTGAGNTIYF. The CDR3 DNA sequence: TGTGCCAGCGGATTAAGTACAGGGGCTGGAAACACCATATATTTT.

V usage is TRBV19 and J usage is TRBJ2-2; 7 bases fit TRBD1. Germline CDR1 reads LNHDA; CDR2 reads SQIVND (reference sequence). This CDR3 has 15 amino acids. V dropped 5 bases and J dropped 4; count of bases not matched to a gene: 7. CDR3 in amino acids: CASSVTGVSTGELFF. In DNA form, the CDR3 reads TGTGCCAGTAGTGTTACAGGGGTGAGCACCGGGGAGCTGTTTTTT.

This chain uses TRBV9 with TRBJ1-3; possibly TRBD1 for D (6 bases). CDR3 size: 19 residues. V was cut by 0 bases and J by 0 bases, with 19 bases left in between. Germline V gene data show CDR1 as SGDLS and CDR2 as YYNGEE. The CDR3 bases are TGTGCCAGCAGCGTAGAGGAAAGGGGGGGCGCCAGCTCTGGAAACACCATATATTTT. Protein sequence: CASSVEERGGASSGNTIYF.

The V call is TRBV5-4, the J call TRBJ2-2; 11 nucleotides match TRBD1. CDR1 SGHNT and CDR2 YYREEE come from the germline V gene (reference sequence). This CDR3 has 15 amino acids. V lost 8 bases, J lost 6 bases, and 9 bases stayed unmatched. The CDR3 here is CASRSGTGGSGELFF. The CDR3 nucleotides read TGTGCCAGTAGATCCGGGACAGGGGGATCCGGGGAGCTGTTTTTT.

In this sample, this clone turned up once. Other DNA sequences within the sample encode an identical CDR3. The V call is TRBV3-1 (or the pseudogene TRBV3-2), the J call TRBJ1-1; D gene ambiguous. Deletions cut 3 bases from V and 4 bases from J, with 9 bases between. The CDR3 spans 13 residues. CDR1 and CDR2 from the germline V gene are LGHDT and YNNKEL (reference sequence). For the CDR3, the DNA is TGTGCCAGCAGCCAGGGAGGTGGCACTGAAGCTTTCTTT. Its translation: CASSQGGGTEAFF.

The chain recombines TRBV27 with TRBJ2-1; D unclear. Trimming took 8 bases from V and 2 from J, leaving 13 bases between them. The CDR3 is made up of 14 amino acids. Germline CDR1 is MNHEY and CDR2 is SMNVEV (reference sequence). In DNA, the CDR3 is TGTGCCAGCGCCAAAAGCGAGACCTACAATGAGCAGTTCTTC. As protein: CASAKSETYNEQFF.

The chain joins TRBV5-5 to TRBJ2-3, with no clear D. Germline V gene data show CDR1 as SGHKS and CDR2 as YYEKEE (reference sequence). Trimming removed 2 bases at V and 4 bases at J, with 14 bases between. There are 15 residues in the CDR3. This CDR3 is CASSFNSQFADTQYF. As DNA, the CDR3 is TGTGCCAGCAGCTTTAATAGCCAGTTCGCAGATACGCAGTATTTT.

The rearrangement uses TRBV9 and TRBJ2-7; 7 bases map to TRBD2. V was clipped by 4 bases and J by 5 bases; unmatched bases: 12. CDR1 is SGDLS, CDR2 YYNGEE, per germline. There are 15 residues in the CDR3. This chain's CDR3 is CASSPGRVAPHEQYF. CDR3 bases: TGTGCCAGCAGCCCAGGGAGGGTAGCCCCGCACGAGCAGTACTTC.